The sequence of this T cell receptor (beta chain) was determined in a study of identical twins. Looked up from germline, CDR1 is SGHRS and CDR2 is YFSETQ. The V and J ends lost 0 bases and 6 bases, in that order; junction bases with no gene match: 20. CDR3 size: 21 residues. MiXCR was run by TCRdb on the 5' RACE reads, yielding one entry per CDR3 protein. The data hold about 720,000 distinct CDR3 sequences, with 15% to 20% observed a single time. This same sample was also taken into another study, of T cells expressing NK-cell markers.

The specimen sequenced was PBMCs. The source is a woman aged 18-29 years in good health. The rearrangement uses TRBV5-1 and TRBJ2-1; 11 bases are shared with TRBD2. CDR3 amino acids: CASSLAGPTWSSGRAFNEQFF. CDR3 nucleotides: TGCGCCAGCAGCTTGGCGGGACCGACCTGGAGTAGCGGGAGGGCCTTCAATGAGCAGTTCTTC.